This T cell receptor (beta chain) was sequenced during a study of T cell responses to AZD1222 COVID-19 vaccine. Study-level findings and limits: Researchers report vaccine-associated CD4 TCRs spanning spike, with dominance at 160-218 and 743-854. The number of AZD1222 recipients seropositive at baseline was only five or six.

The table came from immunoSEQ multiplex PCR; TCRdb's copy has only in-frame clones and leaves some out. The sample carries more than 110,000 clones, approximately 83% recorded once. Germline-derived CDR1 and CDR2 are MDHEN and SYDVKM. The CDR3 length is 15 residues. V shed 2 bases and J shed 7 bases, with 17 bases lying between them. This clone was observed once. The antigen is unknown. This TCR derives from an adult in good health. The rearrangement joins TRBV28 to TRBJ1-2; tentatively, D is TRBD1 (6 bases). Sequencing used peripheral blood, obtained on day 0 of AZD1222 vaccination. For the CDR3, the DNA is TGTGCCAGCAGTTTACGGACAGTCGTAGAGGGTGGCTACACCTTC. Its protein is CASSLRTVVEGGYTF.